The present TCR beta chain was sequenced within a study of T cell changes during pregnancy in multiple sclerosis (dated by TCRdb to the late 2010s). For the study in its entirety: The study looked at changes in the T cell repertoire across pregnancy in women with multiple sclerosis.

The library was built by means of the immunoSEQ multiplex PCR assay. As stored in TCRdb, this immuneACCESS dataset retains in-frame rearrangements with V and J assigned. A fraction of the clones does not appear; measured against another copy, unresolved V genes explain less than half of the discrepancy, and the remainder lacks a known reason. In all, the sample holds tens of thousands of clones, and about nine tenths of those were seen once. The ten largest clones add up to roughly 12% of the sample. In this sample, this clone turned up once. Its cognate antigen has yet to be identified. It has no much larger one-base neighbor in the sample; base qualities were not kept. CDR1 and CDR2 are read off the germline V gene as SGHAT and FQNNGV. Clipping removes 4 bases from V and 6 bases from J, with 7 as the unmatched junction base count. Measured from the cysteine to the phenylalanine, the CDR3 is 15 residues long. Kept here is only the CDR3 DNA, which spans 45 bases and is read in frame from base 1.

The specimen was CD8+ T cells from peripheral blood mononuclear cells, collected in the third trimester of pregnancy. This chain joins TRBV11-2 to TRBJ2-3; a stretch of 10 junction bases matches TRBD1. This TCR was sampled from a female donor with multiple sclerosis, enrolled in a pregnancy study. The nucleotide sequence reads as follows: TGTGCCAGCAGCTCCCGGACAGGGGGGAGGGATACGCAGTATTTT. This encodes CASSSRTGGRDTQYF.